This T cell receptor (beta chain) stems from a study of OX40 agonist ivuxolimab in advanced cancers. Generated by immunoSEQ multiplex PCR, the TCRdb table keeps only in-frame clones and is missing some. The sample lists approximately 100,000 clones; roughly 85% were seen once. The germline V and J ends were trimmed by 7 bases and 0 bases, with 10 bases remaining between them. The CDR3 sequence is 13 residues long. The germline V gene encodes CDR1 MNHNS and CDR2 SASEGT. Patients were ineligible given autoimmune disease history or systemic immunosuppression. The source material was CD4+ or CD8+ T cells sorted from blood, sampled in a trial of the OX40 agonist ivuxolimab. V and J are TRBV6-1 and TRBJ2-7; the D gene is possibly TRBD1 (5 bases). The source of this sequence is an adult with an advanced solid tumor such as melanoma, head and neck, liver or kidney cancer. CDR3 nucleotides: TGTGCCAGCATTTTGACAGCCTCCTACGAGCAGTACTTC. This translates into CASILTASYEQYF.